This entry is about one TCR beta chain. Per the authors' pipeline: Estimation of nucleated cell counts was performed using reference gene primer amplification. TCRdb's table, derived via immunoSEQ multiplex PCR, lists solely in-frame clones and lacks some. V, J and clone size are taken as reported in that table, and D and trimming were inferred from the DNA itself. The sample records under 200,000 clones, roughly nine tenths being singletons. The data originate from a study of blood T cell repertoires in COVID-19. Study background: Researchers got acute and convalescent COVID-19 samples from the United States, Italy and Spain.

The sequence derives from a woman of 80 years or more in a cohort sampled during active or convalescent COVID-19. Sample: peripheral blood.

CDR3: CASGSFLGDRGTEAFF. CDR3 in DNA: TGTGCTAGTGGTTCCTTCCTGGGGGACAGGGGCACTGAAGCTTTCTTT. J is TRBJ1-1 and V is TRBV12-5, with 10 bases identical to TRBD1. The ends lost 4 bases at V and 4 bases at J; junction bases unmatched: 9. This CDR3 spans 16 amino acids. Germline CDR1 LGHNT, CDR2 FRNRAP.